This TCR beta chain was sequenced during a study of radiotherapy plus CTLA-4 blockade in lung cancer (dated by TCRdb to the late 2010s). In the study overall: Among the enrolled patients, 18% had an objective response, and about 29% reached disease control. The paper's findings and limits, for the study overall: TCR clones derived from tumors expanded in peripheral blood after treatment with radiotherapy and ipilimumab. Early dynamic changes in blood T cell clones, together with increased serum interferon-beta after radiation, were reported as the strongest predictors of response.

Of note for this clone: The antigen this receptor binds is unknown. No much larger clone is present one base from it, and per-base qualities are unavailable.

Libraries were made using the immunoSEQ multiplex PCR assay. Drawn from immuneACCESS, this table holds only the in-frame rearrangements with V and J called that TCRdb kept. Clones are partly lost; checked studies trace under half to an unresolved V gene and leave the rest unexplained. Here the sample has around 82,000 clones; approximately 80% occur a single time. Approximately 0.81% of the sample goes to the ten largest clones. CDR1 MDHEN and CDR2 SYDVKM were looked up in the germline V gene. The CDR3 measures 12 amino acids from cysteine to phenylalanine. The sequence is cut down to CDR3 DNA, 36 bases in frame from base 1. The germline ends are 13 bases apart after V is trimmed by 6 bases and J by 8 bases. The study tested focal radiation therapy combined with CTLA-4 blockade (ipilimumab) in patients with chemo-refractory metastatic non-small-cell lung cancer.

The specimen comprised peripheral blood, sampled from a patient treated with radiotherapy plus ipilimumab. The chain employs TRBV28 and TRBJ1-1; the D gene lacks a confident call. The source is a human donor with non-small cell lung cancer who had stable disease on radiotherapy plus ipilimumab. The CDR3 region reads CASRTEPLEAFF. DNA sequence: TGTGCCAGCAGGACTGAACCATTAGAAGCTTTCTTT.